The present T cell receptor beta chain was sequenced within a study of a mutant IDH1 vaccine in newly diagnosed glioma listed by TCRdb under 2021. The study in broad terms: Vaccination started 4-6 weeks after radiotherapy alone, or was given together with temozolomide cycles in the groups whose treatment included chemotherapy. Peripheral blood was drawn at six visits: V03 (baseline), V05, V07, V10, V12 and V13. The roughly 33 treated patients were approximately 62% male and roughly 40% female, with a mean age of approximately 40 years. For exploratory analyses, longitudinal TCRB deep sequencing was carried out in about 25 treated patients wherever samples were available. Visit V12 was the week-35 safety follow-up and visit V13 was the week-47 end of study. Prior to enrollment, standard therapy consisting of radiotherapy alone, temozolomide alone, or radiochemotherapy with temozolomide had been administered to patients, with the combination being received by most patients. What the work shows at the level of the full study, not this receptor alone: Immune responses induced by the vaccine were seen in roughly 92% of patients across multiple MHC alleles. According to the authors, sample limitations meant that analyses of patient blood samples could not be reproduced. Availability determined which PBMC samples were chosen for TCRB deep sequencing. Pseudoprogression seemed to be unrelated to changes in the top peripheral T cell clonotypes found by TCRB sequencing.

A word on this clone: Its antigen is not yet known. Base qualities are not provided; no much larger clone lies one nucleotide away.

The protocol used for the library was the immunoSEQ multiplex PCR assay. The hsTCRB Kit was used according to the manufacturer's protocol to amplify rearranged TCR beta chain sequences. Sequencing of TCRB libraries was carried out on an Illumina MiSeq. On the study's bioinformatics: The proprietary platform of the kit vendor was used for demultiplexing, trimming and gene mapping. Sourced from immuneACCESS, this table was stored by TCRdb with only in-frame sequences that have V and J called. A share of the clones is absent; for the studies checked, an unresolved V gene accounts for under half, and the remainder has no known explanation. V, J and clone size reflect that table, while D and trimming were determined from the DNA. For this sample the table gives nearly 55,000 clones, of which around four fifths were detected only once. Approximately 4.5% of the sample is taken by the ten largest. Interpreted using the paper, the time point label stands for: week 35, safety follow-up. A 20-mer mutant IDH1 peptide at 300 micrograms in Montanide made up each vaccine dose, which was injected subcutaneously together with topical imiquimod. Across visits V03 through V10, patients got a total of eight vaccinations, given in weeks 1, 3, 5, 7, 11, 15, 19 and 23. The donors had newly diagnosed IDH1-mutant astrocytomas of WHO grade 3 or 4 that showed loss of nuclear ATRX. The samples were drawn from NOA16, a multicentre, single-arm, open-label phase I trial in Germany that tested a mutant IDH1 peptide vaccine in humans for the first time. Genomic DNA for TCRB sequencing was extracted from EDTA blood using the DNeasy Blood and Tissue Kit.

V is reduced by 3 bases and J by 2 bases, leaving a spacing of 11 bases between them. The CDR3 numbers 15 residues from cysteine through phenylalanine. Only the CDR3 portion is preserved as DNA: 45 bases, with reading frame beginning at the first base. CDR1 MGHDK and CDR2 SYGVNS were looked up in the germline V gene. The source of this sequence is a woman between 18 and 29 years old with glioma. Sample: PBMCs, taken from a glioma patient whose treatment included an IDH1 peptide vaccine. Recombination connected TRBV25-1 to TRBJ1-3; the D gene cannot be resolved reliably. The DNA sequence is as follows: TGTGCCAGCAGTGACGGAGGAGACCCTGGAAACACCATATATTTT. This gives the protein CASSDGGDPGNTIYF.